The 10 T cell receptor beta chains given below trace back to one sample, sequenced in a study of tumor and adjacent non-tumor tissue in lung cancer. The library came from three nested PCR rounds adapted from ARM-PCR protocols. MiXCR was run by TCRdb on the multiplex PCR reads, yielding one entry per CDR3 protein. Counted here are about 70,000 distinct CDR3 sequences, 55% to 85% occurring once; the ten biggest clones make up about 30%. RNA was extracted from bulk tissue without any cell sorting. The sequencing input was lung tumor tissue. These receptors all stem from a man aged 60 to 75 with non-small cell lung cancer.

On this clonotype: Its ends do not fully match the called genes, so a read error is possible. The chain uses TRBV20-1 and TRBJ2-4; D is perhaps TRBD1 or TRBD2 (6 bases each). The CDR3 is made up of 19 amino acids. CDR1 is DFQATT, CDR2 SNEGSKA, per germline (reference sequence). CDR3 residues: CSAGGMASSQRGAKYIQYF. The CDR3 region has the DNA TGCAGTGCTGGCGGAATGGCTAGCTCCCAAAGGGGGGCCAAATACATTCAGTACTTC.

There are many counts of this clonotype. The chain is built from TRBV6-1 and TRBJ1-1; D is unresolved. Germline V CDR1 and CDR2: MNHNS, SASEGT. The germline V and J ends were trimmed by 4 bases and 4 bases, with 13 bases remaining between them. The CDR3 runs to 14 residues. CDR3 nucleotide sequence: TGTGCCAGCAGTGGAACCCAAGGCGCCACTGAAGCTTTCTTT. Translating gives CASSGTQGATEAFF.

J is TRBJ2-2 and V is TRBV6-2 or TRBV6-3; D is perhaps TRBD2 (7 bases). The CDR3 length is 14 residues. Germline-derived CDR1 and CDR2 are MNHEY and SVGEGT. V lost 8 bases, J lost 4 bases, and 14 bases lay in between. The CDR3 nucleotides read TGTGCCAGCGCCATCCGGGGGGCCACCGGGGAGCTGTTTTTT. Its translation: CASAIRGATGELFF.

A word on this clonotype: Relative to the germline gene, one junction end is altered; a read error may explain this. CDR3 nucleotides: TGCTGTGCTCCCTCCCGTGGGAGGGGGACATACAATGAGCAGTTCTTC. Its translation is CCAPSRGRGTYNEQFF. The chain combines TRBV20-1 with TRBJ2-1; maybe TRBD2 (7 bases). This CDR3 spans 16 amino acids. The germline V gene has CDR1 DFQATT and CDR2 SNEGSKA (reference sequence).

Remarks on this clonotype: One end of the junction fails to match germline, which may point to a read error. This rearrangement joins TRBV6-7 to TRBJ2-3; tentative D call: TRBD2 (5 bases). TRBV6-7 is an ORF, and what it does is uncertain. CDR3 length: 16 residues. The CDR3 region has the DNA TGTACCAGCAGTTATACGAGCGGAAGGACGGCAGGTACGCAGTATTTT. This codes for CTSSYTSGRTAGTQYF.

Worth noting for this clonotype: One junction end does not reproduce the germline sequence, and a read error may be involved. The CDR3 DNA sequence: TGTGCCAGCAATCCTAACCCGGGCCTCAGGGAGACCCGGTACTTC. Protein product: CASNPNPGLRETRYF. The chain uses TRBV6-5 and TRBJ2-5; D could derive from TRBD1 or TRBD2 (5 bases each). The V gene's germline CDR1 is MNHEY and CDR2 SVGAGI. The CDR3 sequence is 15 residues long.

This rearrangement joins TRBV11-1 to TRBJ1-1; D is possibly TRBD1 (5 bases). Germline loops: CDR1 SGHAT, CDR2 FQDESV (reference sequence). V lost 6 bases and J lost 11, with 19 bases in between. The CDR3 is made up of 13 amino acids. The CDR3 region has the DNA TGTGCCAGCAGTTTAAACCCCAGGGCACGTGCTTTCTTT. Amino acid sequence: CASSLNPRARAFF. Supplemented by reference TRBV11-1 and TRBJ1-1, the full variable domain reads EAEVAQSPRYKITEKSQAVAFWCDPISGHATLYWYRQILGQGPELLVQFQDESVVDDSQLPKDRFSAERLKGVDSTLKIQPAELGDSAMYLCASSLNPRARAFFGQGTRLTVV.

This clonotype was observed once. Sequence at one end of the junction differs from germline and may be a read error. The CDR3 region has the DNA TGTGCCAGAAGCTCCCAGACTACAGGTACGCAGTATTTT. Its protein is CARSSQTTGTQYF. The V and J genes are TRBV5-6 and TRBJ2-3, with D perhaps given as TRBD1 or TRBD2 (5 bases each). This CDR3 is 13 amino acids long. CDR1 is SGHDT, CDR2 YYEEEE, per germline.

The rearrangement uses TRBV20-1 and TRBJ2-1, with D perhaps TRBD1 or TRBD2 (5 bases each). The assigned J gene may be wrong: the sequence end matches TRBJ2-7 better. The CDR3 is 12 residues long. Germline lookup yields CDR1 DFQATT and CDR2 SNEGSKA (reference sequence). The CDR3: CITRGPNNEQYF. The CDR3 DNA is TGCATTACTAGGGGACCGAACAATGAGCAGTACTTC.

The rearrangement uses TRBV29-1 and TRBJ2-7; 8 bases are shared with TRBD1. This CDR3 region has 12 residues. In germline, CDR1 is SQVTM, CDR2 ANQGSEA. CDR3 sequence reads: CIGMTGAYEQYF. The CDR3 coding sequence is TGCATCGGAATGACAGGGGCCTACGAGCAGTACTTC.